This T cell receptor beta chain was identified in a study of neoadjuvant nivolumab and ipilimumab in lung cancer. The CDR3 runs to 14 residues. The V end lost 4 bases, the J end lost 11 bases, and 18 bases lay between the germline ends. Germline V gene sequence: CDR1 SGHDT, CDR2 YYEEEE. Only in-frame clones appear in the TCRdb table, and some are missing; sequencing was by immunoSEQ multiplex PCR. In the table there are under 5,000 clones, 79% of which are singletons. Study outcomes and limitations: Compared with tumor-adjacent uninvolved lung, resected tumors showed greater richness and clonality.

As for this clone: Antigen unknown.

This TCR was recovered from an adult with non-small cell lung cancer. V is TRBV5-6 and J is TRBJ1-4; D remains unclear. The sequencing here drew on peripheral blood, taken after neoadjuvant nivolumab, alone or with ipilimumab, at or shortly before surgery. CDR3 sequence reads: CASSGLRDPDKLFF. The CDR3 DNA sequence: TGTGCCAGCAGCGGTCTCCGGGATCCTGATAAACTGTTTTTT.